This T cell receptor (beta chain) was obtained from a study of blood T cells in healthy people across ages. Findings of the study overall: TCR beta diversity, measured per million T cells, fell in a roughly linear way with age.

Each of the donors had roughly 10 milliliters of peripheral blood drawn into EDTA-treated Vacutainer tubes. PCR was performed a second time for roughly 7 to 12 cycles using a sample-barcoded 5' primer and a J-beta primer mix. TCRdb fed the 5' RACE reads into MiXCR, producing one record per CDR3 protein. The table records approximately 850,000 distinct CDR3 sequences, 40% to 50% of them present only once. This clonotype was picked up one time. The antigen is unknown. This clonotype was obtained from a man aged 55 to 69 in good health. Sequenced: blood.

CDR3 in amino acids: CASSSGSMAETQYF. The CDR3 nucleotides are TGCGCCAGCAGCTCGGGGTCTATGGCAGAGACCCAGTACTTC. The chain couples TRBV5-1 to TRBJ2-7; tentatively, D is TRBD2 (5 bases). The DNA end lines up better with TRBJ2-5; the J call may be wrong. The V gene's germline CDR1 is SGHRS and CDR2 YFSETQ. The CDR3 runs 14 residues.